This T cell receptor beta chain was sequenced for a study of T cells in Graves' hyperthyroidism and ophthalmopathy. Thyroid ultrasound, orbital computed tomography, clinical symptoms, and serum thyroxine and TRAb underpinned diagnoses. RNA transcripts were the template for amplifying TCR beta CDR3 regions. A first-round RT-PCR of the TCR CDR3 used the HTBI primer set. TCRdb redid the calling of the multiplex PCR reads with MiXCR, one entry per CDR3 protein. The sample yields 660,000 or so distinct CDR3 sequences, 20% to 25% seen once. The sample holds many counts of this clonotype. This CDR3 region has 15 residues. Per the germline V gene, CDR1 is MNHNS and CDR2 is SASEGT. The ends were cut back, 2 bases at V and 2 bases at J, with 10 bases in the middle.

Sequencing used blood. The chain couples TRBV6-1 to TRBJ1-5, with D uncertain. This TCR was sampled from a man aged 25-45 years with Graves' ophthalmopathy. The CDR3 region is CASSELKAGNQPQHF. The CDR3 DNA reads TGTGCCAGCAGTGAACTTAAAGCGGGCAATCAGCCCCAGCATTTT.